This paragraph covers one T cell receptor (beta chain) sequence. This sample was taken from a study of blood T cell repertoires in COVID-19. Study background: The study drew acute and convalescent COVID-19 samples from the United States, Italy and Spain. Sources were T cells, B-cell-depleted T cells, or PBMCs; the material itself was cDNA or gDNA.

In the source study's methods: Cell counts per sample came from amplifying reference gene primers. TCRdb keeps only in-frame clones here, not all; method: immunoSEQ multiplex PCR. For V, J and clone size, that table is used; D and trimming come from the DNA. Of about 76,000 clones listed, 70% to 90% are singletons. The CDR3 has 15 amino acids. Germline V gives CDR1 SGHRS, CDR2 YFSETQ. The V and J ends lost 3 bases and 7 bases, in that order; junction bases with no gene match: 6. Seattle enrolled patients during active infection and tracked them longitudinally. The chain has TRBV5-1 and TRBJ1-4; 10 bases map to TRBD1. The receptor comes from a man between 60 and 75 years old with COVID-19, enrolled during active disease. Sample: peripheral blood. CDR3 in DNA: TGCGCCAGCAGCTCTGGCGGGACAGGGGTTGAAAAACTGTTTTTT. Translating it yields CASSSGGTGVEKLFF.